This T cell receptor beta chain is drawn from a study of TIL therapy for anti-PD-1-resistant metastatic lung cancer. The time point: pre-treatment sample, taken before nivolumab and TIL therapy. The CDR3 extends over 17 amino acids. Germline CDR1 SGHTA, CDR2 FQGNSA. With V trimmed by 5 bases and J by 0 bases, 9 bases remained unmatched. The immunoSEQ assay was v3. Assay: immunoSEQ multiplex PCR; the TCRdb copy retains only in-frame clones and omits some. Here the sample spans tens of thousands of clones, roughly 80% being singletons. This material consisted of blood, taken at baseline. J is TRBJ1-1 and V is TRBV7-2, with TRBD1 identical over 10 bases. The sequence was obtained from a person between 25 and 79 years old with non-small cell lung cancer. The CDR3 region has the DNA TGTGCCAGCAGCCCTCCGTCGACAGGGGGCTTGAACACTGAAGCTTTCTTT. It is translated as CASSPPSTGGLNTEAFF.